Following are 4 T cell receptor beta chains from one sample sequenced in a study of T cell repertoires in cytomegalovirus infection. These receptors have no identified antigens. In TCRdb, the reads were re-called with MiXCR into one record per CDR3 protein. The sample carries about 360,000 distinct CDR3 sequences, about a third recorded once. The material sequenced was cultured PBMCs, taken from culture after CMV antigen stimulation. The receptors stem from a human donor in good health (CMV status not recorded). Some clones in this sample may be carry-over from other donors' samples.

The rearrangement links TRBV12-3 or TRBV12-4 to TRBJ2-7; D might be TRBD1 (5 bases). This CDR3 comprises 12 residues. V was cut by 6 bases and J by 2 bases, with 8 bases left in between. The CDR3 coding sequence is TGTGCCAGCAGAAGACAGACCTACGAGCAGTACTTC. Translating it yields CASRRQTYEQYF.

In its sample, this clonotype was seen a few times. The rearrangement links TRBV27 to TRBJ1-1; TRBD1 matches 7 bases. J gave up 3 bases and V 1 base, and 2 bases lay outside the gene matches. The CDR3 runs 14 residues. Germline V gene data show CDR1 as MNHEY and CDR2 as SMNVEV (reference sequence). Written as DNA, the CDR3 is TGTGCCAGCAGTTTATTGACAGGGCACACTGAAGCTTTCTTT. It yields the protein CASSLLTGHTEAFF.

This clonotype was recorded many times. CDR3 nucleotides: TGTGCCAGCAGCTCCTACCCCGGCAAAGAGACCCAGTACTTC. Translated, it gives CASSSYPGKETQYF. The chain links TRBV7-2 to TRBJ2-5; no reliable D call. Trimming shortened V by 4 bases and J by 3 bases, and 12 bases separated the two germline ends. The CDR3 has 14 amino acids. Germline V gives CDR1 SGHTA, CDR2 FQGNSA.

Remarks on this clonotype: This sequence may be a read error, since a much larger clone differs from it by one base. The gene calls are TRBV12-3 or TRBV12-4 and TRBJ2-2; D might be TRBD1 (5 bases). The ends were cut back, 3 bases at V and 1 base at J, with 6 bases in the middle. This CDR3 is built from 14 residues. The CDR3 coding sequence is TGTGCCAGCAGTTTCGGACAGAACACCGGGGAGCTGTTTTTT. Translating it yields CASSFGQNTGELFF.